The clone carrying this T cell receptor beta chain has more than one count but fewer than ten. What it binds is unknown. Trimming pared 8 bases from V and 5 bases from J, leaving 8 bases between. The CDR3 runs to 11 residues. Germline CDR1 and CDR2: ENHRY and SYGVKD. The sample comes from a study of T cell repertoires in cytomegalovirus infection. TCRdb reprocessed the reads via MiXCR and lists one record per CDR3 protein. Of a few hundred thousand distinct CDR3 sequences in the sample, almost 40% were seen once. The receptor was derived from a human donor in good health (CMV status not recorded). Some clones in this sample may be carry-over from other donors' samples. This chain connects TRBV10-3 to TRBJ2-3, with D perhaps matching TRBD2 (6 bases). Sequencing used cultured PBMCs, obtained from culture after CMV antigen stimulation. Here the CDR3 DNA reads TGTGCCATCGGGACTCAAGATACGCAGTATTTT. Translated: CAIGTQDTQYF.